The entry below describes one TCR beta chain. The sample contains more than one DNA sequence encoding this CDR3. CDR1 SEHNR and CDR2 FQNEAQ come from the germline V gene (reference sequence). The CDR3 sequence is 13 residues long. Trimming left V 3 bases short and J 4 bases short, with 9 bases between. Samples underwent the assay at deep level. Assay used: immunoSEQ multiplex PCR; TCRdb lists only in-frame clones, some missing. The table has 2.5 million or so clones, about 92% seen once. These data belong to a study of shared clonotypes between healthy human individuals. This chain links TRBV7-9 with TRBJ1-1; D gene unclear. Sequencing was carried out using naive CD4+ T cells sorted from blood. Indicated subset: CD45RA+ positively selected. The sequence was obtained from a man in his late teens or twenties in good health. CDR3 sequence: CASSFHEGTEAFF. The CDR3, as DNA: TGTGCCAGCAGCTTTCACGAGGGCACTGAAGCTTTCTTT.